The rows below give T cell receptor beta chains drawn from one sample of a study of CXCR3-negative and CXCR3-positive naive CD8 T cells. From its re-call of the 5' RACE reads, TCRdb lists each CDR3 protein once, without DNA. This sample's table has 41,000 or so distinct CDR3 sequences. Sequenced sample: naive CXCR3- CD8+ T cells from blood. The source of these receptors is a human donor in good health. Some clones in this sample may be carry-over from other donors' samples. Each CDR3 is given with its conserved first and last residue. Fields, in order: clone size, V gene, J gene, CDR3 protein. Clone size, where shown, is once, few, many, or a class for clones that have expanded.

clone size: NA; V gene: TRBV11-2; J gene: TRBJ2-7; CDR3 protein: CASSLAGPSYEQYF
clone size: NA; V gene: TRBV28; J gene: TRBJ2-7; CDR3 protein: CASSSDSYEQYF
clone size: NA; V gene: TRBV5-1; J gene: TRBJ2-5; CDR3 protein: CASSLVGETQYF
clone size: NA; V gene: TRBV15; J gene: TRBJ2-1; CDR3 protein: CATSRRVGLYNEQFF
clone size: NA; V gene: TRBV6-4; J gene: TRBJ2-3; CDR3 protein: CASTPGQGSDTQYF
clone size: NA; V gene: TRBV29-1; J gene: TRBJ2-7; CDR3 protein: CSVRQESSHEQYF
clone size: medium-sized; V gene: TRBV7-3; J gene: TRBJ1-1; CDR3 protein: CASSPSGDTEAFF
clone size: NA; V gene: TRBV29-1; J gene: TRBJ2-7; CDR3 protein: CSVESGQGHEQYF
clone size: NA; V gene: TRBV6-6; J gene: TRBJ2-3; CDR3 protein: CATGGGSDTQYF
clone size: NA; V gene: TRBV4-2; J gene: TRBJ1-1; CDR3 protein: CASSWTGNTEALF
clone size: NA; V gene: TRBV29-1; J gene: TRBJ2-7; CDR3 protein: CSVGHRFPDEQYF
clone size: NA; V gene: TRBV7-2; J gene: TRBJ2-3; CDR3 protein: CASSHRILGAVPSTDTQYF
clone size: NA; V gene: TRBV5-4; J gene: TRBJ1-5; CDR3 protein: CASSWNNQPQHF
clone size: NA; V gene: TRBV4-3; J gene: TRBJ2-7; CDR3 protein: CASSQGVNEQYF
clone size: NA; V gene: TRBV12-5; J gene: TRBJ2-2; CDR3 protein: CASGPLGELFF
clone size: NA; V gene: TRBV12-3/TRBV12-4; J gene: TRBJ2-5; CDR3 protein: CASRPSGGAETQYF
clone size: NA; V gene: TRBV29-1; J gene: TRBJ1-3; CDR3 protein: CSVLGSGNTIYF
clone size: NA; V gene: TRBV12-3/TRBV12-4; J gene: TRBJ2-1; CDR3 protein: CASSPRHDEQFF
clone size: NA; V gene: TRBV7-2; J gene: TRBJ1-5; CDR3 protein: CASSLVASNQPQHF
clone size: NA; V gene: TRBV29-1; J gene: TRBJ2-7; CDR3 protein: CSGRQGPYEQYF
clone size: NA; V gene: TRBV28; J gene: TRBJ1-5; CDR3 protein: CASSPSQRYNQPQHF
clone size: NA; V gene: TRBV29-1; J gene: TRBJ1-1; CDR3 protein: CSVPDPRGAFF
clone size: medium-sized; V gene: TRBV4-1; J gene: TRBJ2-7; CDR3 protein: CASSRVPNSYEQYF
clone size: NA; V gene: TRBV11-2; J gene: TRBJ2-3; CDR3 protein: CATSLESTDTQYF
clone size: NA; V gene: TRBV4-1; J gene: TRBJ2-2; CDR3 protein: CASSVPASTGELFF